These 30 T cell receptor beta chains were sequenced from one sample in a study of monozygotic twins with inflammatory bowel disease. Reanalyzing the 5' RACE reads, TCRdb keeps one entry per CDR3 protein, without DNA. The sample holds roughly 320,000 distinct CDR3 sequences. The sample comprised blood. The source is a human donor with ulcerative colitis or Crohn's disease, or a healthy co-twin of an affected twin (not recorded which).

This chain's CDR3 is CASTGTGENIQYF. This chain uses TRBV6-6 with TRBJ2-4; TCRdb designates TRBD1, a call that cannot be tested without DNA. This CDR3 comprises 13 residues. CDR1 is MNHNY, CDR2 SVGAGI, per germline (reference sequence).

This rearrangement joins TRBV7-2 to TRBJ1-3. The V gene's germline CDR1 is SGHTA and CDR2 FQGNSA. The CDR3 runs to 15 residues. The CDR3 loop is CASSLLGDSGNTIYF.

The rearrangement uses TRBV4-2 and TRBJ1-1; TCRdb's D call, TRBD1, is unchecked because there is no DNA. CDR3 size: 15 residues. Germline V gives CDR1 LGHNA, CDR2 YNFKEQ. The CDR3 loop is CASSQGDRVVTEAFF.

The chain links TRBV5-5 to TRBJ2-2; as DNA is missing, the TRBD1 call by TCRdb cannot be tested. From germline, CDR1 is SGHKS and CDR2 YYEKEE (reference sequence). The CDR3 contains 15 residues. CDR3 region: CASRFGGANTGELFF.

The rearrangement joins TRBV9 to TRBJ1-1. The CDR3 runs to 14 residues. Germline-derived CDR1 and CDR2 are SGDLS and YYNGEE. Here the CDR3 reads CASSVVNGYTEAFF.

This rearrangement joins TRBV19 to TRBJ1-5; the D call from TCRdb, TRBD1, cannot be confirmed without DNA. Germline V lookup: CDR1 LNHDA, CDR2 SQIVND (reference sequence). This CDR3 has 19 residues. CDR3 sequence reads: CASSIGRGHLSESNQPQHF.

This rearrangement joins TRBV7-2 to TRBJ2-7. This CDR3 is built from 12 residues. Germline loops: CDR1 SGHTA, CDR2 FQGNSA. Here the CDR3 reads CASSLNRYEQYF. The full variable domain, completed using reference TRBV7-2 and TRBJ2-7, is GAGVSQSPSNKVTEKGKDVELRCDPISGHTALYWYRQSLGQGLEFLIYFQGNSAPDKSGLPSDRFSAERTGGSVSTLTIQRTQQEDSAVYLCASSLNRYEQYFGPGTRLTVT.

The rearrangement links TRBV7-6 to TRBJ1-4. Germline loops: CDR1 SGHVS, CDR2 FNYEAQ. The CDR3 consists of 15 residues. The CDR3 spells CASSSGGGSNEKLFF.

The J gene is TRBJ1-1, the V gene TRBV5-6; TCRdb's D call, TRBD1, is unchecked because there is no DNA. This CDR3 comprises 13 residues. Germline V lookup: CDR1 SGHDT, CDR2 YYEEEE. CDR3 protein: CASSQQGRTEAFF. The full variable domain, in which reference TRBV5-6 and TRBJ1-1 provide the parts outside the CDR3, is DAGVTQSPTHLIKTRGQQVTLRCSPKSGHDTVSWYQQALGQGPQFIFQYYEEEERQRGNFPDRFSGHQFPNYSSELNVNALLLGDSALYLCASSQQGRTEAFFGQGTRLTVV.

The chain is built from TRBV11-2 and TRBJ2-4; TCRdb names TRBD1, which stays unverified in the absence of DNA. The CDR3 loop spans 18 amino acids. Germline V gene data show CDR1 as SGHAT and CDR2 as FQNNGV. CDR3 sequence: CASSPNRQGTNAKNIQYF.

V and J are TRBV30 and TRBJ2-4; lacking DNA, the TRBD1 call made by TCRdb goes unchecked. This CDR3 contains 14 residues. Germline V gene lookup returns CDR1 GTSNPN and CDR2 SVGIG (reference sequence). This CDR3 is CAWSVRGGADIQYF.

The chain combines TRBV28 with TRBJ1-5; TCRdb's assignment of TRBD1 cannot be checked, as there is no DNA. Germline loops: CDR1 MDHEN, CDR2 SYDVKM. This CDR3 contains 12 residues. CDR3 sequence: CASNTVGVPQHF.

The rearrangement joins TRBV5-1 to TRBJ2-2; the TCRdb call, TRBD2, lacks DNA for checking. Per germline, CDR1 SGHRS and CDR2 YFSETQ. CDR3 length equals 17 residues. CDR3 protein: CASSKLSGRGNTGELFF.

V and J are TRBV29-1 and TRBJ2-1; TCRdb picks TRBD2, but there is no DNA to check that call. This CDR3 comprises 13 residues. CDR1 and CDR2 from the germline V gene are SQVTM and ANQGSEA. CDR3 protein: CSVDAAGVNEQFF.

The chain employs TRBV12-3 or TRBV12-4 and TRBJ2-5; TCRdb reports TRBD2, a call that lacks DNA to check it against. The CDR3 sequence is 13 residues long. The CDR3 sequence is CASSLVAMETQYF.

CDR3 residues: CASRQGPYNSPLHF. This rearrangement joins TRBV2 to TRBJ1-6. CDR1 is SNHLY, CDR2 FYNNEI, per germline. This CDR3 is built from 14 residues.

The rearrangement links TRBV2 to TRBJ2-1; TCRdb outputs TRBD2, but without DNA this stays unchecked. The CDR3 sequence is 17 residues long. CDR1 is SNHLY and CDR2 is FYNNEI in the germline V gene. The CDR3 loop is CASSGGTTRPSGDEQFF.

V is TRBV27 and J is TRBJ2-3; TCRdb's D call of TRBD1 is untestable without DNA. Germline V gene data show CDR1 as MNHEY and CDR2 as SMNVEV (reference sequence). This CDR3 comprises 15 residues. CDR3 protein: CASSLMGQGEDTQYF.

The chain recombines TRBV27 with TRBJ2-1; TCRdb picks TRBD2, but there is no DNA to check that call. Germline values: CDR1 MNHEY, CDR2 SMNVEV (reference sequence). This CDR3 spans 14 amino acids. The CDR3 sequence: CASSTAGGWDEQFF.

The gene calls are TRBV7-2 and TRBJ1-1. The CDR3 has 15 amino acids. Germline V gene sequence: CDR1 SGHTA, CDR2 FQGNSA. This CDR3 is CASRPKPGSRTEAFF.

V is TRBV19 and J is TRBJ2-2; TCRdb's D call, TRBD1, is unchecked because there is no DNA. The CDR3 has 16 residues. Germline V gives CDR1 LNHDA, CDR2 SQIVND (reference sequence). CDR3 amino acids: CASSTLGQGPTGELFF.

The chain uses TRBV4-2 and TRBJ2-1; the TRBD1 assignment by TCRdb is unverifiable without DNA. CDR3 size: 15 residues. CDR1 and CDR2 (germline): LGHNA, YNFKEQ. This CDR3 reads CASSGGTGIYNEQFF.

The chain joins TRBV14 to TRBJ2-3. There are 15 residues in the CDR3. The germline gives CDR1 SGHDN, CDR2 FVKESK. CDR3 sequence reads: CASSQEVLNTDTQYF.

The chain has TRBV7-2 and TRBJ1-5. The CDR3 totals 14 residues. Germline values: CDR1 SGHTA, CDR2 FQGNSA. CDR3 in amino acids: CASSLQRQNQPQHF.

The J gene is TRBJ2-1, the V gene TRBV3-1. Germline loops: CDR1 LGHDT, CDR2 YNNKEL (reference sequence). The CDR3 loop spans 14 amino acids. The CDR3 sequence: CASPRSEIYNEQFF.

The chain combines TRBV5-1 with TRBJ2-3; the D call from TCRdb, TRBD1, cannot be confirmed without DNA. Germline V lookup: CDR1 SGHRS, CDR2 YFSETQ. The CDR3 has 14 residues. CDR3 sequence reads: CASTTRGVPDTQYF.

The gene calls are TRBV11-2 and TRBJ2-1; the TCRdb call, TRBD2, lacks DNA for checking. The germline gives CDR1 SGHAT, CDR2 FQNNGV. This CDR3 region has 15 residues. The CDR3 region is CASRPSGRGKNEQFF.

This sequence joins TRBV10-3 and TRBJ1-1; TCRdb's D call of TRBD1 is untestable without DNA. Germline lookup yields CDR1 ENHRY and CDR2 SYGVKD. The CDR3 totals 18 residues. The CDR3 loop is CAISESGTGGRMNTEAFF.

The chain joins TRBV20-1 to TRBJ2-3; no DNA is available, so the TRBD2 call from TCRdb remains unchecked. Germline V gene data show CDR1 as DFQATT and CDR2 as SNEGSKA (reference sequence). This CDR3 contains 15 residues. The CDR3 reads CSASGFAGEADTQYF.

The chain combines TRBV6-1 with TRBJ2-4; TCRdb picks TRBD1, but there is no DNA to check that call. This CDR3 region has 17 residues. Germline CDR1 is MNHNS and CDR2 is SASEGT. The CDR3 protein is CASSPGTIVRAKNIQYF.